The clone carrying this T cell receptor (beta chain) was picked up a small number of times. Antigen: not known. The data are from a study of post-analysis software for immune sequencing data. The V end was cut by 8 bases, the J end by 8 bases, with 10 bases between. Germline V lookup: CDR1 MNHNS, CDR2 SASEGT. CDR3 size: 11 residues. Regarding the study as a whole: In patients, TRBV5-6, TRBV5-1 and TRBV20-1 belonged to five TRBV segments found more frequently than in controls. Patients with multiple sclerosis recorded significantly lower normalized Chao1 diversity than controls, the study found.

Each TCR beta cDNA library carried unique molecular identifiers. TCRdb recomputed calls from the PCR reads with MiXCR, one row per CDR3 protein. The table records about 820,000 distinct CDR3 sequences, about 50% of them present only once. The origin of this receptor is a girl aged 10-17 years with multiple sclerosis. The chain recombines TRBV6-1 with TRBJ2-1; D remains unclear. Sequenced material: blood. For the CDR3, the DNA is TGTGCCAGCTCTCACCGTTATGAGCAGTTCTTC. Translation gives CASSHRYEQFF.